Listed here are 25 T cell receptor beta chains from one sample, sequenced in a study of cytomegalovirus exposure and HLA in healthy donors (dated by TCRdb to the late 2010s). To prepare the library, the immunoSEQ multiplex PCR assay was applied. TCRdb re-hosts the immuneACCESS table, in-frame sequences only. Its copies lack some clones; in the studies checked, an unresolved V gene accounts for under half of them, and the cause for the rest is not known. Across this sample there are almost 75,000 clones, with around 85% seen only once. Around 2.9% of the sample is taken by the ten largest. Sequencing used PBMCs. The receptors here all came from a man aged 25-45 years in good health and CMV-seronegative.

This chain links TRBV7-2 with TRBJ2-3; tentative D call: TRBD1 (5 bases). V lost 3 bases to trimming and J lost 10 bases, with 8 bases between them. CDR3 length: 11 amino acids. From germline, CDR1 is SGHTA and CDR2 FQGNSA. The CDR3 region is CASSFQGAQYF. The CDR3 DNA sequence: TGTGCCAGCAGCTTTCAGGGTGCGCAGTATTTT.

A single count supports this clone. This chain uses TRBV5-5 with TRBJ2-4, with TRBD1 matching 11 bases. Trimming removed 5 bases from V and 2 bases from J; junction bases left unmatched: 3. This CDR3 region has 15 residues. The germline gives CDR1 SGHKS, CDR2 YYEKEE (reference sequence). In DNA form, the CDR3 reads TGTGCCAGCAGGCGGGACAGGGGGTCCAAAAACATTCAGTACTTC. Protein product: CASRRDRGSKNIQYF.

This clone has a handful of counts. The V call is TRBV5-6, the J call TRBJ2-1, with 13 nucleotides matching TRBD2. Per germline, CDR1 SGHDT and CDR2 YYEEEE. Germline trimming cut 4 bases from V and 8 bases from J; bases unmatched to any gene: 9. This CDR3 region has 16 residues. The CDR3 reads CASSQRLAGGIDEQFF. In DNA, the CDR3 is TGTGCCAGCAGCCAGCGACTAGCGGGGGGAATCGATGAGCAGTTCTTC.

As DNA, the CDR3 is TGTGCCAGCAGCCGGTCTGTCTCAGATACGCAGTATTTT. Translated: CASSRSVSDTQYF. The chain employs TRBV7-3 and TRBJ2-3; D unclear. The germline CDR1 and CDR2 sequences are SGHTA and FQGTGA. Trimming left V 5 bases short and J 4 bases short, with 10 bases between. CDR3 length equals 13 residues.

This clone was picked up a small number of times. The J gene is TRBJ2-7, the V gene TRBV9; 8 bases match TRBD1. The germline gives CDR1 SGDLS, CDR2 YYNGEE. The V gene end was trimmed by 2 bases and the J gene end by 7 bases; junction bases not matched to a gene: 8. The CDR3 is made up of 14 amino acids. This CDR3 reads CASSVGRGPREQYF. In DNA form, the CDR3 reads TGTGCCAGCAGCGTGGGCAGGGGGCCGCGGGAGCAGTACTTC.

V and J are TRBV11-2 and TRBJ2-3; TRBD1 matches at 10 bases. V gave up 6 bases and J gave up 2 bases; unmatched junction bases: 14. This CDR3 comprises 18 residues. Per germline, CDR1 SGHAT and CDR2 FQNNGV. Written as DNA, the CDR3 is TGTGCCAGCAGGAAAACCTTTACCGGGACAGGGGACACAGATACGCAGTATTTT. It yields the protein CASRKTFTGTGDTDTQYF. The complete variable domain, with remaining parts taken from reference TRBV11-2 and TRBJ2-3, reads EAGVAQSPRYKIIEKRQSVAFWCNPISGHATLYWYQQILGQGPKLLIQFQNNGVVDDSQLPKDRFSAERLKGVDSTLKIQPAKLEDSAVYLCASRKTFTGTGDTDTQYFGPGTRLTVL.

V usage is TRBV5-1 and J usage is TRBJ1-4; 8 bases agree with TRBD1. The CDR3 length is 13 residues. The ends lost 5 bases at V and 6 bases at J; junction bases unmatched: 3. The germline gives CDR1 SGHRS, CDR2 YFSETQ. The CDR3 reads CASSGQGYEKLFF. CDR3 coding DNA: TGCGCCAGCAGTGGACAGGGTTATGAAAAACTGTTTTTT.

CDR3 in amino acids: CASILAPRTNEQFF. Written as DNA, the CDR3 is TGTGCCAGCATCCTCGCCCCGCGAACCAATGAGCAGTTCTTC. This rearrangement joins TRBV9 to TRBJ2-1; unclear D gene. The CDR3 runs to 14 residues. Germline CDR1 SGDLS, CDR2 YYNGEE. With 6 bases removed from V and 6 bases from J, the gap between germline ends came to 16 bases. The entire variable domain, with the rest obtained from reference TRBV9 and TRBJ2-1, is as follows: DSGVTQTPKHLITATGQRVTLRCSPRSGDLSVYWYQQSLDQGLQFLIQYYNGEERAKGNILERFSAQQFPDLHSELNLSSLELGDSALYFCASILAPRTNEQFFGPGTRLTVL.

This clone appeared a single time. The chain employs TRBV5-1 and TRBJ1-4; 9 bases agree with TRBD1. With 4 bases clipped from V and 13 bases from J, the junction kept 11 bases outside the gene matches. The CDR3 has 14 amino acids. Germline assignment: CDR1 SGHRS and CDR2 YFSETQ. The CDR3 DNA reads as TGCGCCAGCAGCACGGACAGGGGCGCGATAGGACTGTTTTTT. Its translation is CASSTDRGAIGLFF.

The chain combines TRBV9 with TRBJ2-2, with a possible D match to TRBD2 (5 bases). The CDR3 sequence is 15 residues long. Trimming pared 3 bases from V and 6 bases from J, leaving 15 bases between. The germline gives CDR1 SGDLS, CDR2 YYNGEE. In DNA, the CDR3 is TGTGCCAGCAGCGGGGGAGCCACGAGGGCCGGGGAGCTGTTTTTT. Protein sequence: CASSGGATRAGELFF.

The V call is TRBV10-1, the J call TRBJ1-1; no reliable D call. From germline, CDR1 is WNHNN and CDR2 SYGVQD (reference sequence). CDR3 length: 10 residues. V dropped 6 bases and J dropped 11 bases, with 10 bases sitting between them. The CDR3 region is CASSAWAAFF. In nucleotides, the CDR3 is TGCGCCAGCAGCGCCTGGGCGGCTTTCTTT.

The J gene is TRBJ1-6, the V gene TRBV5-1, with D possibly matching TRBD1 (6 bases). Trimming removed 0 bases from V and 8 bases from J, with 15 bases in between. Germline V gene data show CDR1 as SGHRS and CDR2 as YFSETQ. The CDR3 sequence is 16 residues long. CDR3: CASSLALDRNYSPLHF. DNA of the CDR3: TGCGCCAGCAGCTTGGCGTTGGACAGAAACTATTCACCCCTCCACTTT.

V and J are TRBV7-2 and TRBJ2-7, with a weak D call TRBD2 (5 bases). Germline CDR1 reads SGHTA; CDR2 reads FQGNSA. CDR3 length: 14 residues. With 4 bases removed from V and 6 bases from J, the gap between germline ends came to 16 bases. The CDR3 region is CASSSRAFSLEQYV. The CDR3 coding sequence is TGTGCCAGCAGCTCGAGGGCCTTCTCCCTCGAGCAGTACGTC.

The V call is TRBV4-1, the J call TRBJ2-5, with 12 bases fitting TRBD2. V shed 3 bases and J 1 base; nucleotides not matched to a gene: 3. Germline CDR1 and CDR2: MGHRA and YSYEKL. This CDR3 is 16 amino acids long. CDR3 residues: CASSHRTSGVQETQYF. Here the CDR3 DNA reads TGCGCCAGCAGCCACCGGACTAGCGGGGTCCAAGAGACCCAGTACTTC.

The gene calls are TRBV10-3 and TRBJ1-2, with a possible D match to TRBD1 (6 bases). The CDR3 has 17 amino acids. Germline V lookup: CDR1 ENHRY, CDR2 SYGVKD. V lost 0 bases and J 3 bases, leaving 17 bases between the germline ends. Here the CDR3 reads CAISESKRGGADYGYTF. The CDR3 bases are TGTGCCATCAGTGAGTCAAAGCGGGGGGGCGCGGACTATGGCTACACCTTC.

J is TRBJ1-5 and V is TRBV29-1; 8 bases are a match to TRBD1. Germline values: CDR1 SQVTM, CDR2 ANQGSEA. Germline trimming cut 6 bases from V and 7 bases from J; bases unmatched to any gene: 5. The length of the CDR3 is 12 residues. The DNA of the CDR3 is TGCAGCGTCACGACAGGGGACCAGCCCCAGCATTTT. Its translation: CSVTTGDQPQHF.

The chain is built from TRBV5-6 and TRBJ2-2; the D gene is possibly TRBD2 (6 bases). Germline V CDR1 and CDR2: SGHDT, YYEEEE. The CDR3 loop spans 16 amino acids. V was pared by 4 bases and J by 7 bases, with 20 bases between. CDR3 sequence (DNA): TGTGCCAGCAGCCGACCTCGAGGGGACTCTGACGGGGAGCTGTTTTTT. Protein: CASSRPRGDSDGELFF.

The chain couples TRBV28 to TRBJ2-3; 8 nucleotides match TRBD2. The length of the CDR3 is 17 residues. The junction had 19 bases not matched to a gene; V was cut back by 6 bases and J by 8 bases. CDR1 and CDR2 (germline): MDHEN, SYDVKM. In DNA, the CDR3 is TGTGCCAGCAGGGGGACCGGGACTAGAGACGGGTGGGGTACGCAGTATTTT. The encoded protein is CASRGTGTRDGWGTQYF.

On this clone: A junction end diverges from the germline sequence, so it may reflect a read error. The chain has TRBV6-1 and TRBJ2-1; no clear D. CDR3 size: 13 residues. Per germline, CDR1 MNHNS and CDR2 SASEGT. The CDR3 sequence: CASSEASFNEQFF. The CDR3 DNA reads TGTGCCAGCAGTGAAGCGTCCTTCAATGAGCAGTTCTTC.

This rearrangement joins TRBV11-1 to TRBJ2-6; D unclear. The CDR3 consists of 15 residues. Trimming removed 0 bases at V and 4 bases at J, with 7 bases between. Germline CDR1 SGHAT, CDR2 FQDESV (reference sequence). This chain's CDR3 is CASSLASPGANVLTF. CDR3 nucleotide sequence: TGTGCCAGCAGCTTAGCGTCCCCGGGGGCCAACGTCCTGACTTTC.

The chain is built from TRBV18 and TRBJ1-4; D perhaps matches TRBD1 (6 bases). In germline, CDR1 is KGHSH, CDR2 LQKENI. Between the trimmed V and J ends, which lost 5 bases and 7 bases, there was a span of 14 bases. The CDR3 is 14 residues long. For the CDR3, the DNA is TGTGCCAGCTCAAGAGGTCCAGGGGTTGAAAAACTGTTTTTT. It encodes CASSRGPGVEKLFF.

The gene calls are TRBV6-5 and TRBJ1-5; D may be TRBD1 (6 bases). Between the trimmed V and J ends, which lost 5 bases and 5 bases, there was a span of 13 bases. Per the germline V gene, CDR1 is MNHEY and CDR2 is SVGAGI. The CDR3 has 14 amino acids. The CDR3 DNA is TGTGCCAGCAGTCGCCAGGGGAACGATCAGCCCCAGCATTTT. Translation: CASSRQGNDQPQHF.

This chain uses TRBV5-5 with TRBJ2-7; D unresolved. The CDR3 totals 13 residues. The germline gives CDR1 SGHKS, CDR2 YYEKEE (reference sequence). V lost 4 bases to trimming and J lost 4 bases, with 12 bases between them. This CDR3 reads CASSDAVGYEQYV. CDR3 sequence (DNA): TGTGCCAGCAGCGATGCCGTCGGGTACGAGCAGTACGTC.

The V gene is TRBV5-6, the J gene TRBJ2-2; D call uncertain. V lost 4 bases to trimming and J lost 6 bases, with 13 bases between them. The CDR3 contains 14 residues. Germline V gene data show CDR1 as SGHDT and CDR2 as YYEEEE. The CDR3 here is CASSRASRPGELFF. The CDR3 DNA is TGTGCCAGCAGCCGTGCTTCTAGGCCCGGGGAGCTGTTTTTT.

This clone was detected a few times. The rearrangement uses TRBV2 and TRBJ2-2; TRBD2 matches 7 bases. CDR3 length: 15 amino acids. The V gene end was trimmed by 3 bases and the J gene end by 6 bases; junction bases not matched to a gene: 7. The germline gives CDR1 SNHLY, CDR2 FYNNEI. CDR3 nucleotide sequence: TGTGCCAGCAGTGACTTGCGGGGGTCATCCGGGGAGCTGTTTTTT. Amino acids: CASSDLRGSSGELFF.